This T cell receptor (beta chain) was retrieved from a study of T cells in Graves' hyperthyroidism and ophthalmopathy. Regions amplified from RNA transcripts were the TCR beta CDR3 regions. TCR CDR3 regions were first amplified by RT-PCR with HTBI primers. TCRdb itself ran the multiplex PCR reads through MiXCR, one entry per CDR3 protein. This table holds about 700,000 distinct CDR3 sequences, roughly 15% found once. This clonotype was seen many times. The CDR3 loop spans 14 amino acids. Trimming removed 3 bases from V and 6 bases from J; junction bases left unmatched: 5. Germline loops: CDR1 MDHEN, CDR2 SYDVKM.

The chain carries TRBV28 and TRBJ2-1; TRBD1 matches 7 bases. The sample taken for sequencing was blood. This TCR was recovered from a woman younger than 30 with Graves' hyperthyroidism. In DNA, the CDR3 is TGTGCCAGCAGTTTGACAGGGCCGCTCAATGAGCAGTTCTTC. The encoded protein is CASSLTGPLNEQFF.